This passage covers 23 T cell receptor beta chains from one sample sequenced in a study of blood T cell repertoires in COVID-19. Generated by immunoSEQ multiplex PCR, the TCRdb table keeps only in-frame clones and is missing some. The sample has 200,000 to 300,000 clones, around 88% seen once. The sequencing input was peripheral blood. These receptors originate from a woman in her 30s who had recovered from COVID-19.

A single count supports this clone. The chain recombines TRBV6-2 or TRBV6-3 with TRBJ2-1, with 8 bases that match TRBD1. V was clipped by 6 bases and J by 8 bases; unmatched bases: 18. This CDR3 spans 17 amino acids. The V gene's germline CDR1 is MNHEY and CDR2 SVGEGT. The CDR3 spells CASSLAPLGTGRDEQFF. DNA of the CDR3: TGTGCCAGCAGCCTCGCTCCACTCGGGACAGGAAGGGATGAGCAGTTCTTC.

This rearrangement joins TRBV6-5 to TRBJ2-7; TRBD2 might be the D (7 bases). Germline V gene lookup returns CDR1 MNHEY and CDR2 SVGAGI. V gave up 2 bases and J gave up 7 bases, with 18 bases separating them. The CDR3 extends over 15 amino acids. The CDR3 sequence: CASSYSGGGIGEQYF. CDR3 sequence (DNA): TGTGCCAGCAGTTACAGTGGCGGGGGCATAGGGGAGCAGTACTTC.

CDR3 region: CASSHDRYQETQYF. Here the CDR3 DNA reads TGTGCCAGCAGCCACGACAGGTACCAAGAGACCCAGTACTTC. The chain employs TRBV7-9 and TRBJ2-5; D is perhaps TRBD1 (6 bases). CDR1 and CDR2 from the germline V gene are SEHNR and FQNEAQ (reference sequence). Trimming stripped 5 bases from V and 0 bases from J, with 10 bases between. CDR3 length: 14 amino acids.

The rearrangement joins TRBV28 to TRBJ1-5; no firm D call. V was shortened by 2 bases and J by 0 bases, with 14 bases between the two germline ends. CDR3 length: 17 amino acids. Looked up from germline, CDR1 is MDHEN and CDR2 is SYDVKM. CDR3 in amino acids: CASSLRDLLYSNQPQHF. DNA for the CDR3: TGTGCCAGCAGTTTACGGGATCTCCTCTATAGCAATCAGCCCCAGCATTTT.

The chain is built from TRBV6-1 and TRBJ2-2; D gene uncertain. In germline, CDR1 is MNHNS, CDR2 SASEGT. V was clipped by 1 base and J by 4 bases, with 10 bases between them. The CDR3 sequence is 15 residues long. The CDR3 DNA is TGTGCCAGCAGTGAAGGACTGCTGAGCACCGGGGAGCTGTTTTTT. It specifies CASSEGLLSTGELFF.

This clone appeared a single time. The rearrangement links TRBV5-1 to TRBJ2-5, with no clear D. V was clipped by 1 base and J by 9 bases, with 16 bases between them. The germline V gene has CDR1 SGHRS and CDR2 YFSETQ. The CDR3 is made up of 14 amino acids. CDR3 nucleotide sequence: TGCGCCAGCAGCTTGTCACAGTTCGATCAGGCCCAGTACTTC. Translation gives CASSLSQFDQAQYF.

The chain employs TRBV7-7 and TRBJ2-3; D remains ambiguous. Germline CDR1 SSHAT, CDR2 FNYEAQ (reference sequence). This CDR3 is 14 amino acids long. Deletions cut 3 bases from V and 1 base from J, with 8 bases between. Written as DNA, the CDR3 is TGTGCCAGCAGCTTGGGTCGGGGCACAGATACGCAGTATTTT. Translating it yields CASSLGRGTDTQYF.

The genes are TRBV24-1 and TRBJ1-5, with 7 bases aligning to TRBD1. The CDR3 length is 14 residues. V dropped 4 bases and J dropped 1; count of bases not matched to a gene: 0. Germline V gives CDR1 KGHDR, CDR2 SFDVKD. CDR3 loop: CATSEGQSNQPQHF. In nucleotides, the CDR3 is TGTGCCACCAGTGAGGGACAGAGCAATCAGCCCCAGCATTTT.

The chain joins TRBV27 to TRBJ2-7; 8 nucleotides match TRBD1. Losses at the gene ends were 5 bases for V and 6 bases for J; bases not matched to a gene: 15. This CDR3 has 16 residues. CDR1 MNHEY and CDR2 SMNVEV come from the germline V gene (reference sequence). The CDR3 reads CASSPGIQGVALEQYF. In DNA form, the CDR3 reads TGTGCCAGCAGTCCGGGAATACAGGGGGTGGCTCTCGAGCAGTACTTC.

This clone was seen a single time. CDR3 protein: CASSPPGLVLEQYF. Written as DNA, the CDR3 is TGTGCCAGCTCACCACCGGGACTAGTCCTCGAGCAGTACTTC. The rearrangement uses TRBV18 and TRBJ2-7; TRBD2 matches 8 bases. V was clipped by 0 bases and J by 6 bases; unmatched bases: 4. The length of the CDR3 is 14 residues. The germline gives CDR1 KGHSH, CDR2 LQKENI. The complete variable domain, with remaining parts taken from reference TRBV18 and TRBJ2-7, reads NAGVMQNPRHLVRRRGQEARLRCSPMKGHSHVYWYRQLPEEGLKFMVYLQKENIIDESGMPKERFSAEFPKEGPSILRIQQVVRGDSAAYFCASSPPGLVLEQYFGPGTRLTVT.

This sequence joins TRBV30 and TRBJ2-5; TRBD2 matches 9 bases. Germline V lookup: CDR1 GTSNPN, CDR2 SVGIG (reference sequence). CDR3 length: 15 amino acids. The J segment lost 5 bases and the V segment lost 1 base, leaving 8 bases of the junction unmatched. CDR3 in DNA: TGTGCCTGGAGTGAGCGGGGGGCCATGAGGGAGACCCAGTACTTC. Protein: CAWSERGAMRETQYF.

The chain couples TRBV27 to TRBJ2-1; tentative D call: TRBD1 (6 bases). This CDR3 has 14 residues. The germline V gene encodes CDR1 MNHEY and CDR2 SMNVEV (reference sequence). V lost 10 bases, J lost 4 bases, and 17 bases lay in between. The CDR3 region is CANRRRTVYNEQFF. In DNA form, the CDR3 reads TGTGCCAACAGGAGGAGGACAGTGTACAATGAGCAGTTCTTC.

This clone appeared once. DNA for the CDR3: TGCGCCAGCAGCGCGGCCTCAGGGGGTTTGCGGTACTTC. Translated: CASSAASGGLRYF. The rearrangement joins TRBV5-1 to TRBJ2-7, with 7 bases fitting TRBD1. The CDR3 is made up of 13 amino acids. CDR1 is SGHRS, CDR2 YFSETQ, per germline. V lost 4 bases, J lost 12 bases, and 13 bases stayed unmatched.

The sample holds a few counts of this clone. CDR3 in DNA: TGTGCCTGGAGTACCGCAGGGGGGTCCGGGGAGCAGTACTTC. This gives the protein CAWSTAGGSGEQYF. The V gene is TRBV30, the J gene TRBJ2-7; a possible D gene is TRBD1 (7 bases). CDR1 GTSNPN and CDR2 SVGIG come from the germline V gene (reference sequence). The CDR3 totals 14 residues. V was shortened by 2 bases and J by 7 bases, with 18 bases between the two germline ends. The full variable domain, in which reference TRBV30 and TRBJ2-7 provide the parts outside the CDR3, is SQTIHQWPATLVQPVGSPLSLECTVEGTSNPNLYWYRQAAGRGLQLLFYSVGIGQISSEVPQNLSASRPQDRQFILSSKKLLLSDSGFYLCAWSTAGGSGEQYFGPGTRLTVT.

The chain combines TRBV28 with TRBJ1-2, with D maybe TRBD1 (5 bases). The CDR3 extends over 14 amino acids. Trimming took 4 bases from V and 7 from J, leaving 16 bases between them. Per germline, CDR1 MDHEN and CDR2 SYDVKM. CDR3 bases: TGTGCCAGCAGTTCAGTCCCGGGACTGGGTGGCTACACCTTC. It specifies CASSSVPGLGGYTF.

This chain joins TRBV7-8 and TRBJ1-1; D gene unclear. V lost 1 base, J lost 1 base, and 4 bases lay in between. The CDR3 has 13 residues. The germline gives CDR1 SGHVS, CDR2 FQNEAQ. The chain's CDR3 is CASSLGQNTEAFF. The CDR3 DNA reads TGTGCCAGCAGCTTAGGACAGAACACTGAAGCTTTCTTT.

The V call is TRBV11-2, the J call TRBJ2-1; 7 positions agree with TRBD2. CDR1 SGHAT and CDR2 FQNNGV come from the germline V gene. The CDR3 covers 19 residues. The ends lost 0 bases at V and 2 bases at J; junction bases unmatched: 13. CDR3 sequence: CASSLDLRRAGDPYNEQFF. CDR3 DNA sequence: TGTGCCAGCAGCTTAGATCTTCGGAGGGCGGGAGACCCCTACAATGAGCAGTTCTTC.

This clone occurred a few times. This sequence joins TRBV25-1 and TRBJ2-2; 8 nucleotides line up with TRBD1. The length of the CDR3 is 15 residues. The J segment lost 7 bases and the V segment lost 2 bases, leaving 6 bases of the junction unmatched. Germline lookup yields CDR1 MGHDK and CDR2 SYGVNS. Here the CDR3 DNA reads TGTGCCAGCAGTGAACAGGGGGCGCGGATCGGGGAGCTGTTTTTT. Amino acid sequence: CASSEQGARIGELFF.

This chain connects TRBV20-1 to TRBJ1-2, with 7 bases matching TRBD1. Germline V gives CDR1 DFQATT, CDR2 SNEGSKA (reference sequence). The CDR3 spans 16 residues. V lost 3 bases and J lost 6; bases outside the gene matches: 16. The DNA of the CDR3 is TGCAGTGCTAGTGCTACAGGGGAGAATTTTCAGGATGGCTACACCTTC. As protein: CSASATGENFQDGYTF.

The chain employs TRBV9 and TRBJ2-7; the match to TRBD1 covers 8 bases. Germline trimming cut 0 bases from V and 0 bases from J; bases unmatched to any gene: 2. This CDR3 region has 15 residues. The germline V gene encodes CDR1 SGDLS and CDR2 YYNGEE. CDR3 amino acids: CASSVGTGTSYEQYF. The CDR3, as DNA: TGTGCCAGCAGCGTAGGGACAGGGACCTCCTACGAGCAGTACTTC. Looking up the rest from reference TRBV9 and TRBJ2-7 gives the full variable domain: DSGVTQTPKHLITATGQRVTLRCSPRSGDLSVYWYQQSLDQGLQFLIQYYNGEERAKGNILERFSAQQFPDLHSELNLSSLELGDSALYFCASSVGTGTSYEQYFGPGTRLTVT.

This rearrangement joins TRBV19 to TRBJ2-2; TRBD1 matches 7 bases. The CDR3 loop spans 15 amino acids. Germline V gene lookup returns CDR1 LNHDA and CDR2 SQIVND (reference sequence). The V gene end was trimmed by 4 bases and the J gene end by 0 bases; junction bases not matched to a gene: 2. In DNA, the CDR3 is TGTGCCAGTAGTAGGGGGACAGCGAACACCGGGGAGCTGTTTTTT. This encodes CASSRGTANTGELFF.

The rearrangement joins TRBV6-5 to TRBJ1-1, with D maybe TRBD1 (5 bases). The length of the CDR3 is 14 residues. Germline V CDR1 and CDR2: MNHEY, SVGAGI. V was cut by 6 bases and J by 5 bases, with 16 bases left in between. The DNA for the CDR3 is TGTGCCAGCAGAACCGGAGGGGAGGGGACTGAAGCTTTCTTT. Translated: CASRTGGEGTEAFF.

This rearrangement joins TRBV5-4 to TRBJ1-2, with D unresolved. CDR3 length: 14 amino acids. V dropped 0 bases and J dropped 2 bases, with 8 bases sitting between them. Germline V CDR1 and CDR2: SGHNT, YYREEE (reference sequence). The CDR3 region is CASSLGGPNYGYTF. CDR3 sequence (DNA): TGTGCCAGCAGCTTGGGAGGTCCGAACTATGGCTACACCTTC.